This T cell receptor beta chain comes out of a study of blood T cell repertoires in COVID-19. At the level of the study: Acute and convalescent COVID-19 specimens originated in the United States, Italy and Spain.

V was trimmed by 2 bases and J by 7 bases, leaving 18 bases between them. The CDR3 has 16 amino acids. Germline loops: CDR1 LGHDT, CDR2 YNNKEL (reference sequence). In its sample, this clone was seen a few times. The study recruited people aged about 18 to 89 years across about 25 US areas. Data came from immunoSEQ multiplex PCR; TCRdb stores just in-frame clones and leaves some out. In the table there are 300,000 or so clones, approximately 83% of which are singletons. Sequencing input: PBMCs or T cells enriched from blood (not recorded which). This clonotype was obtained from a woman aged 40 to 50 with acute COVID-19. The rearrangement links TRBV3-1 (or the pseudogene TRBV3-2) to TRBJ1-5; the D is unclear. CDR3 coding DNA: TGTGCCAGCAGCCAACACGGTAGAGGGAACGAGCAGCCCCAGCATTTT. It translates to CASSQHGRGNEQPQHF.